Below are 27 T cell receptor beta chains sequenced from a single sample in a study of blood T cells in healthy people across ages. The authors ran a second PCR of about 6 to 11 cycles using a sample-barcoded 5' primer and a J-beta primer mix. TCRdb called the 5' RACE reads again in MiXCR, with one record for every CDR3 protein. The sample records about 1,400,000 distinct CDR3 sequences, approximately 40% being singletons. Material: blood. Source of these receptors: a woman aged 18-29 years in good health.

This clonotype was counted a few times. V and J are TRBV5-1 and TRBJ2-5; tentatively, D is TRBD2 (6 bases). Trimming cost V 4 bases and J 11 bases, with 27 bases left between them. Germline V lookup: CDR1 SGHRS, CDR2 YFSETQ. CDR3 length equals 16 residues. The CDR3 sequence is CASSAATGVGTNEQYF. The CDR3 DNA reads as TGCGCCAGCAGCGCCGCCACGGGGGTGGGGACGAATGAGCAGTACTTC. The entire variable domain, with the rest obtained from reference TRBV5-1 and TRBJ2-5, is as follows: KAGVTQTPRYLIKTRGQQVTLSCSPISGHRSVSWYQQTPGQGLQFLFEYFSETQRNKGNFPGRFSGRQFSNSRSEMNVSTLELGDSALYLCASSAATGVGTNEQYFGPGTRLLVL.

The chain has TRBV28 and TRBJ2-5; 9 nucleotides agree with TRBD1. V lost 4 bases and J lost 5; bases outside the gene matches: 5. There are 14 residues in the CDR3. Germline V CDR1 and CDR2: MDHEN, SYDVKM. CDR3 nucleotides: TGTGCCAGCAGTTCAACCGGGACAGGGGAGACCCAGTACTTC. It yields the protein CASSSTGTGETQYF.

CDR3 nucleotides: TGCAGTGCTAGCGCAATAGCGGGAGTCTCCTACAATGAGCAGTACTTC. This translates into CSASAIAGVSYNEQYF. The chain has TRBV20-1 and TRBJ2-1, with 9 bases aligning to TRBD2. The end of the DNA is better explained by TRBJ2-7, so the J call may be wrong. Looked up from germline, CDR1 is DFQATT and CDR2 is SNEGSKA (reference sequence). The CDR3 loop spans 16 amino acids.

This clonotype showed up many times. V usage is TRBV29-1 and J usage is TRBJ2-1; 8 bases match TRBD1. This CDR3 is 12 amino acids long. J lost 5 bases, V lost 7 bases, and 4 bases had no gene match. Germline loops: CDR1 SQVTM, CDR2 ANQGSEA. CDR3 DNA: TGCAGCGCCGGGACAGGCAACAATGAGCAGTTCTTC. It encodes CSAGTGNNEQFF.

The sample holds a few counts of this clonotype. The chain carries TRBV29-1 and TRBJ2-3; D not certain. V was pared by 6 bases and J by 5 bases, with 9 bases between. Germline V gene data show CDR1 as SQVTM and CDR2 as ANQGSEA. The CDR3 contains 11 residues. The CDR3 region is CSVLPGDTQYF. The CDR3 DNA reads TGCAGCGTACTTCCCGGAGATACGCAGTATTTT.

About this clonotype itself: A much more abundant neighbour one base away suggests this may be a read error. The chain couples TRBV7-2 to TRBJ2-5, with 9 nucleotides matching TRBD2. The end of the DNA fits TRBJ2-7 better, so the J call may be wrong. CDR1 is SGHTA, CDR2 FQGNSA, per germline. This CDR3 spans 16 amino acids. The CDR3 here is CASRDPGTSLANEQYF. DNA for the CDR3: TGTGCCAGCAGGGATCCCGGGACTAGCTTAGCTAACGAGCAGTACTTC.

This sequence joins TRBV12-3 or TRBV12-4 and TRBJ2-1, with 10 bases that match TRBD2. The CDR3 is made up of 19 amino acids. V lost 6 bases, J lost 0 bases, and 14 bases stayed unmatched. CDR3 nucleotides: TGTGCCAGCAGACAGGTTCGGACTAGCGGTATCTACTCCTACAATGAGCAGTTCTTC. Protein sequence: CASRQVRTSGIYSYNEQFF.

As DNA, the CDR3 is TGCGCCAGCAGCCTGACAGGTTTAGACACAGATACGCAGTATTTT. Translation gives CASSLTGLDTDTQYF. The V call is TRBV4-1, the J call TRBJ2-3; perhaps TRBD1 as D (6 bases). Germline CDR1 is MGHRA and CDR2 is YSYEKL. V lost 4 bases to trimming and J lost 2 bases, with 13 bases between them. The CDR3 covers 15 residues.

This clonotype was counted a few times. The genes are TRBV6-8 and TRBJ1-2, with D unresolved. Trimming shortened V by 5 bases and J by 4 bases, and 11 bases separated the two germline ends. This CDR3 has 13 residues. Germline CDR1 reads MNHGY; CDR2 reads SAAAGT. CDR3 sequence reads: CASSGIWGYGYTF. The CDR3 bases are TGTGCCAGCAGTGGGATCTGGGGCTATGGCTACACCTTC.

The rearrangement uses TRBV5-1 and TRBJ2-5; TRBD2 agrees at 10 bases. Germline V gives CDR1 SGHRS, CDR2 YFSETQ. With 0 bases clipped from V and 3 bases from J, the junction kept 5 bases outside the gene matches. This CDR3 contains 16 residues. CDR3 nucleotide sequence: TGCGCCAGCAGCTTGGCTTGGCTAGCGGGAGAAGAGACCCAGTACTTC. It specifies CASSLAWLAGEETQYF.

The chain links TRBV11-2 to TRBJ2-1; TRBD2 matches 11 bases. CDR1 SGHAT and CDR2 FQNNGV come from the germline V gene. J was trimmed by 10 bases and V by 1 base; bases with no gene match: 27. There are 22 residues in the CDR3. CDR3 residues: CASSLVPPGGTSGLGRRSEQFF. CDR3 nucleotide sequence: TGTGCCAGCAGCTTAGTCCCCCCCGGCGGGACTAGCGGCCTAGGGCGTCGGTCCGAGCAGTTCTTC.

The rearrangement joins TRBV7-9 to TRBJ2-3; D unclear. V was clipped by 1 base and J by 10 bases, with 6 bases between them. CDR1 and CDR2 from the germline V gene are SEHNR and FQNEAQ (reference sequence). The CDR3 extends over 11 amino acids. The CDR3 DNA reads TGTGCCAGCAGCTTAGAAGGAGCGCAGTATTTT. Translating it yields CASSLEGAQYF.

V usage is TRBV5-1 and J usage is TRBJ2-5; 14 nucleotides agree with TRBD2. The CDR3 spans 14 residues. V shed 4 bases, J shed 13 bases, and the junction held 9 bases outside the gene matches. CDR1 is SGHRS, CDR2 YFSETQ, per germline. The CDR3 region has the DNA TGCGCCAGCAGCGGAGGGACTAGCGGGAGAGTAGGGTACTTC. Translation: CASSGGTSGRVGYF.

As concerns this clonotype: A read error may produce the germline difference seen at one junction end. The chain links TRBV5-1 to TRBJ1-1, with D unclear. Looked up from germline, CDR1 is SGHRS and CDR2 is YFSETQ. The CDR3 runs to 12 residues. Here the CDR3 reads CASKTSNTKAFF. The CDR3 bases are TGCGCCAGCAAGACTTCGAACACTAAAGCTTTCTTT.

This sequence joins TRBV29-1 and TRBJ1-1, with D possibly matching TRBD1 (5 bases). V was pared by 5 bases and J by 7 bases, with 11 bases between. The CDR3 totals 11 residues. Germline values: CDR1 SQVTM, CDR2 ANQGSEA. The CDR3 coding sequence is TGCAGCGTTAGGACGGGGGATGAAGCTTTCTTT. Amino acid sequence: CSVRTGDEAFF.

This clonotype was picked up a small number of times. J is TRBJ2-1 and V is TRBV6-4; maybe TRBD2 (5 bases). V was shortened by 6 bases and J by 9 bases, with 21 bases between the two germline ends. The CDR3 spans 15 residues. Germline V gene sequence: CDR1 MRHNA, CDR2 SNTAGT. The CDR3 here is CASRPWPTGVGEQFF. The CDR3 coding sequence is TGTGCCAGCAGGCCTTGGCCCACCGGGGTCGGTGAGCAGTTCTTC.

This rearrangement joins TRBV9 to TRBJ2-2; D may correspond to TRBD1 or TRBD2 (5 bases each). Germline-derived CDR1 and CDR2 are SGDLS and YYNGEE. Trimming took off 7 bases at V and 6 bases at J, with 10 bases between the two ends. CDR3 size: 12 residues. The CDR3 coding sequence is TGTGCCAGCCAGCGAGGGGCCGGGGAGCTGTTTTTT. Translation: CASQRGAGELFF.

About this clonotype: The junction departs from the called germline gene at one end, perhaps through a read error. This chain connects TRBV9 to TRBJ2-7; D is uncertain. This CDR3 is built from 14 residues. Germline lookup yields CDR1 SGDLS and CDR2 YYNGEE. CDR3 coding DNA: TGTGCCGGCAGCGTAAAAGGGTGGGCCTACGAGCAGTACTTC. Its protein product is CAGSVKGWAYEQYF.

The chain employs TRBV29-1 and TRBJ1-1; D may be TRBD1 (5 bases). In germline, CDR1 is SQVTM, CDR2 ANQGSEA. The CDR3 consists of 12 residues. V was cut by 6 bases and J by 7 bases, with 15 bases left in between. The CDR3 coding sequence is TGCAGCGTGATAGCAGGAGGGGTTGAAGCTTTCTTT. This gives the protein CSVIAGGVEAFF.

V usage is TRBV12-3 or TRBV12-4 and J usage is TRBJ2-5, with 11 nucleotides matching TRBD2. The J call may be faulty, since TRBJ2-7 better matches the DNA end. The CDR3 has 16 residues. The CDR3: CASSYMGLAGGAEQYF. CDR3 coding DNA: TGTGCCAGCAGTTACATGGGCCTAGCGGGAGGAGCCGAGCAGTACTTC.

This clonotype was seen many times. CDR3 bases: TGTGCCAGCTCCAGCGCGGGGACAGATACGCAGTATTTT. Residues: CASSSAGTDTQYF. The chain employs TRBV28 and TRBJ2-3; D possibly corresponds to TRBD2 (6 bases). Trimming removed 8 bases from V and 3 bases from J, with 12 bases in between. Germline CDR1 and CDR2: MDHEN and SYDVKM. This CDR3 region has 13 residues.

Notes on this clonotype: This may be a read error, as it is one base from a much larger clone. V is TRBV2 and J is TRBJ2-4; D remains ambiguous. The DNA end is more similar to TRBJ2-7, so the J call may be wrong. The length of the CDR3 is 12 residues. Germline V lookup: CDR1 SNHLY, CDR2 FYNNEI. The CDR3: CAISEILYEQYF. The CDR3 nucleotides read TGTGCCATCAGTGAAATTCTGTACGAGCAGTACTTC.

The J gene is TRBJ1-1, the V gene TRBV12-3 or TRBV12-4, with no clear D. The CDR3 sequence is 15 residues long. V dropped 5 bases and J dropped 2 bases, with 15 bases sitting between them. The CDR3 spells CASSPMTRDNTEAFF. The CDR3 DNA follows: TGTGCCAGCAGTCCGATGACGCGGGATAACACTGAAGCTTTCTTT.

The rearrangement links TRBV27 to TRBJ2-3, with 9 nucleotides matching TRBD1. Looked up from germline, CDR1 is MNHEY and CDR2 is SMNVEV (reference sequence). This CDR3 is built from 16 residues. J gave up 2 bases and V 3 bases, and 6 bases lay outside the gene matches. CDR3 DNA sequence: TGTGCCAGCAGTTTTGGGGGGACAGGGAACACAGATACGCAGTATTTT. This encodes CASSFGGTGNTDTQYF.

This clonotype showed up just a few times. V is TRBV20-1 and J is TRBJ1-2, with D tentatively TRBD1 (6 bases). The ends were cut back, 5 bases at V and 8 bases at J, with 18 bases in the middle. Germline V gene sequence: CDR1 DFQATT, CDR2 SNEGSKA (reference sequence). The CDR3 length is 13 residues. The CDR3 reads CSAPSTYRDGYTF. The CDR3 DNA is TGCAGTGCTCCGAGCACATACAGGGACGGCTACACCTTC.

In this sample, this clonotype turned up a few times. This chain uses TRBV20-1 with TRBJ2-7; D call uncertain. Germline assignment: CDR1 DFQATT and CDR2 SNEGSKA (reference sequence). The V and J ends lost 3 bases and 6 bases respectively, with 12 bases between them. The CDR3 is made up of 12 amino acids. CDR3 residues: CSARALGFEQYF. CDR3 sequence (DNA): TGCAGTGCTAGGGCCCTGGGTTTCGAGCAGTACTTC.

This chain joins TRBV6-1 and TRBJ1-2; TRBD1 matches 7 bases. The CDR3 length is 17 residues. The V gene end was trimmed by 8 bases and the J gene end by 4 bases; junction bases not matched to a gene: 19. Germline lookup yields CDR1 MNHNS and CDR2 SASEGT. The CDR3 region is CASQRGQGGPLGYGYTF. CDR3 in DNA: TGTGCCAGCCAAAGGGGTCAGGGGGGCCCTCTCGGCTATGGCTACACCTTC.